Each of the 3 T cell receptor beta chains below was sequenced from the same sample in a study of T cell changes during pregnancy in multiple sclerosis. TCRdb keeps only in-frame clones here, not all; method: immunoSEQ multiplex PCR. The sample contains tens of thousands of clones, 91% of which appear only once. Here the sequenced sample was CD4+ T cells from peripheral blood mononuclear cells, taken before pregnancy. These receptors were collected from a female donor with multiple sclerosis, enrolled in a pregnancy study.

V and J are TRBV30 and TRBJ1-2, with D perhaps matching TRBD1 (5 bases). Trimming stripped 2 bases from V and 8 bases from J, with 12 bases between. This CDR3 region has 12 residues. Per germline, CDR1 GTSNPN and CDR2 SVGIG (reference sequence). The CDR3 spells CAWSTTGGGYTF. CDR3 nucleotide sequence: TGTGCCTGGAGTACCACAGGTGGAGGCTACACCTTC.

The V and J genes are TRBV9 and TRBJ1-1; D uncertain. V was pared by 1 base and J by 0 bases, with 13 bases between. Germline CDR1 reads SGDLS; CDR2 reads YYNGEE. This CDR3 region has 16 residues. The CDR3 region is CASSVSNEAMNTEAFF. DNA of the CDR3: TGTGCCAGCAGCGTAAGTAATGAGGCGATGAACACTGAAGCTTTCTTT.

This chain joins TRBV4-3 and TRBJ1-1, with D uncertain. The length of the CDR3 is 15 residues. The germline CDR1 and CDR2 sequences are LGHNA and YSLEER. Trimming cost V 1 base and J 2 bases, with 11 bases left between them. CDR3 coding DNA: TGCGCCAGCAGCCAAGTCGGTGGTCGAAACACTGAAGCTTTCTTT. It yields the protein CASSQVGGRNTEAFF.